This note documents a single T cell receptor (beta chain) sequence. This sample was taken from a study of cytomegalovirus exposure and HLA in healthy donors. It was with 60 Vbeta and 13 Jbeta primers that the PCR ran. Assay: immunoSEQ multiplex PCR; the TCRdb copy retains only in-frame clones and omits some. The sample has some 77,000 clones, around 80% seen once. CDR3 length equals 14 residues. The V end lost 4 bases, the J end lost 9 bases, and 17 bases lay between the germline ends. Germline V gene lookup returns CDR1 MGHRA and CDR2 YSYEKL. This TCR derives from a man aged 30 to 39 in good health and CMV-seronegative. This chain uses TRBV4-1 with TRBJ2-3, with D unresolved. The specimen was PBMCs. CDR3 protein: CASSRPSEVGTQYF. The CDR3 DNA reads TGCGCCAGCAGCCGGCCTAGTGAGGTCGGGACGCAGTATTTT.